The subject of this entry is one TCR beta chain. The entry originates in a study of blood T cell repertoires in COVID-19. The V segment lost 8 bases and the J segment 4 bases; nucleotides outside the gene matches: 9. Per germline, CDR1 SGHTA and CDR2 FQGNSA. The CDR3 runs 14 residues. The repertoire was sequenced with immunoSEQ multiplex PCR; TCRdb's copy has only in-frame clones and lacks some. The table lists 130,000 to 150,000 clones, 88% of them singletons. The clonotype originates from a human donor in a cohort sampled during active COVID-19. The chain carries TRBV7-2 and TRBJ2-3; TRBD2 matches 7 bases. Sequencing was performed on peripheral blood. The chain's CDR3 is CASGPGGLADTQYF. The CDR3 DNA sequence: TGTGCCAGCGGGCCGGGGGGTTTGGCAGATACGCAGTATTTT.